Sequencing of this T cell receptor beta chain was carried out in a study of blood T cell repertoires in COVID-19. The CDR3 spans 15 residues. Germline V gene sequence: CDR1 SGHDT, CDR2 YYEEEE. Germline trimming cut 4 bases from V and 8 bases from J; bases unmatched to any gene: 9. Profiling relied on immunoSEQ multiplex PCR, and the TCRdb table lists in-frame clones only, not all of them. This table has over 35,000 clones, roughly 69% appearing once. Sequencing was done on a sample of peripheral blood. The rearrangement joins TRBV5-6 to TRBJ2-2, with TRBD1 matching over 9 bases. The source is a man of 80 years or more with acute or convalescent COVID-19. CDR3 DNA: TGTGCCAGCAGCGGACGGACAGGGGCGGCTGGGGAGCTGTTTTTT. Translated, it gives CASSGRTGAAGELFF.